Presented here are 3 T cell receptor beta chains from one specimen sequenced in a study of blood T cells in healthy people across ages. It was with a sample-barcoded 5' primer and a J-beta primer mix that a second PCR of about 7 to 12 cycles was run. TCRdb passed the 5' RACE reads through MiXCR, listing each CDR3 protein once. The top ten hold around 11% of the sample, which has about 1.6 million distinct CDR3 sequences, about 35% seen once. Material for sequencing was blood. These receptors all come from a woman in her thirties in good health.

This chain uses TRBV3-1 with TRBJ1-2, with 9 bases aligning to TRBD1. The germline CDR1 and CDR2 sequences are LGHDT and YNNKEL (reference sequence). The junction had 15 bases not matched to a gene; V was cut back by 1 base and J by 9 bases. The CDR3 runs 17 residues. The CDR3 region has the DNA TGTGCCAGCAGCCAAGGGGGGACAGGGCACCCGGGCTTAAGCTACACCTTC. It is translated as CASSQGGTGHPGLSYTF.

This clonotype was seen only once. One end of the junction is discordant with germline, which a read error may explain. CDR3 sequence reads: CASSPPGLSPLAGHYEQDF. The DNA for the CDR3 is TGTGCCAGCTCACCGCCAGGCCTCTCTCCACTAGCGGGACACTACGAGCAGGACTTC. This chain uses TRBV18 with TRBJ2-7; 10 bases are shared with TRBD2. The CDR3 spans 19 residues. The germline V gene has CDR1 KGHSH and CDR2 LQKENI.

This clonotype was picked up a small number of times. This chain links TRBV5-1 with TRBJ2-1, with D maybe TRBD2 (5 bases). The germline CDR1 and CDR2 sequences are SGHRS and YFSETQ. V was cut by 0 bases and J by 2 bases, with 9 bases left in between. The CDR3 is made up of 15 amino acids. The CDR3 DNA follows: TGCGCCAGCAGCTTGGGAGCGGCAGCCTACAATGAGCAGTTCTTC. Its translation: CASSLGAAAYNEQFF. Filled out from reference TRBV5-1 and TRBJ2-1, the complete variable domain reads KAGVTQTPRYLIKTRGQQVTLSCSPISGHRSVSWYQQTPGQGLQFLFEYFSETQRNKGNFPGRFSGRQFSNSRSEMNVSTLELGDSALYLCASSLGAAAYNEQFFGPGTRLTVL.